This T cell receptor (beta chain) was observed in a study of T cell changes during pregnancy in multiple sclerosis. Produced via immunoSEQ multiplex PCR; TCRdb's table is partial and in-frame only. The data show some 42,000 clones, roughly nine tenths seen once. Germline V gene lookup returns CDR1 SGHRS and CDR2 YFSETQ. This CDR3 comprises 15 residues. Trimming stripped 0 bases from V and 4 bases from J, with 13 bases between. This chain links TRBV5-1 with TRBJ1-2; D not resolved. The sequence derives from a female donor with multiple sclerosis, enrolled in a pregnancy study. Sample: CD4+ T cells from peripheral blood mononuclear cells, taken after pregnancy. The CDR3 DNA reads as TGCGCCAGCAGCTTGGACCTACAGACTATCTATGGCTACACCTTC. Amino acids: CASSLDLQTIYGYTF.